A single sample gave rise to the 29 T cell receptor beta chains below, sequenced in a study of preoperative IRX-2 immunotherapy in early breast cancer. TCRdb keeps only in-frame clones here, not all; method: immunoSEQ multiplex PCR. The table includes 40,000 or so clones, roughly 94% detected once. Treatment described: preoperative locoregional IRX-2 cytokine immunotherapy. The sequenced sample was tumor tissue, obtained after IRX-2 immunotherapy. These receptors were taken from a human donor with breast cancer.

The chain links TRBV7-6 to TRBJ2-5; no reliable D call. The CDR3 runs to 11 residues. The V end was cut by 2 bases, the J end by 7 bases, with 5 bases between. Per germline, CDR1 SGHVS and CDR2 FNYEAQ. The CDR3 coding sequence is TGTGCCAGCAGCTTAATCGGGACCCAGTACTTC. Translated, it gives CASSLIGTQYF.

The chain links TRBV27 to TRBJ1-4, with TRBD1 as a possible D gene (6 bases). The CDR3 loop spans 15 amino acids. Deletions cut 7 bases from V and 7 bases from J, with 19 bases between. Germline V gives CDR1 MNHEY, CDR2 SMNVEV (reference sequence). This CDR3 is CASKWGGTTVEKLFF. Here the CDR3 DNA reads TGTGCCAGCAAGTGGGGGGGCACAACTGTTGAAAAACTGTTTTTT.

The chain carries TRBV6-5 and TRBJ1-1, with D uncertain. CDR1 is MNHEY, CDR2 SVGAGI, per germline. V was clipped by 6 bases and J by 6 bases, with 8 bases between them. The CDR3 covers 11 residues. In nucleotides, the CDR3 is TGTGCCAGCAGAAGAGACCCTGAAGCTTTCTTT. Amino acids: CASRRDPEAFF.

V usage is TRBV28 and J usage is TRBJ2-7, with D possibly being TRBD1 or TRBD2 (5 bases each). Germline-derived CDR1 and CDR2 are MDHEN and SYDVKM. V was cut by 3 bases and J by 3 bases, with 12 bases left in between. The CDR3 spans 14 residues. CDR3 in amino acids: CASSLFGDHYEQYF. In DNA, the CDR3 is TGTGCCAGCAGTTTGTTTGGGGACCACTACGAGCAGTACTTC. The entire variable domain, with the rest obtained from reference TRBV28 and TRBJ2-7, is as follows: DVKVTQSSRYLVKRTGEKVFLECVQDMDHENMFWYRQDPGLGLRLIYFSYDVKMKEKGDIPEGYSVSREKKERFSLILESASTNQTSMYLCASSLFGDHYEQYFGPGTRLTVT.

The rearrangement joins TRBV15 to TRBJ2-2, with TRBD2 matching 11 bases. The CDR3 is 20 amino acids. V dropped 1 base and J dropped 1; count of bases not matched to a gene: 11. Germline V gene lookup returns CDR1 LNHNV and CDR2 YYDKDF (reference sequence). CDR3: CATSRVAGGRGRGNTGELFF. The CDR3 DNA is TGTGCCACCAGCAGAGTAGCGGGAGGGCGCGGCCGAGGGAACACCGGGGAGCTGTTTTTT.

The V call is TRBV5-4, the J call TRBJ1-4; 8 bases match TRBD1. The CDR3 is 14 amino acids. From germline, CDR1 is SGHNT and CDR2 YYREEE (reference sequence). Losses at the gene ends were 5 bases for V and 6 bases for J; bases not matched to a gene: 6. The CDR3 region is CASRKDRGDEKLFF. CDR3 bases: TGTGCCAGCAGAAAAGACAGGGGAGATGAAAAACTGTTTTTT.

The CDR3 bases are TGTGCCAGCAGTTCTACAACCGGGACTAGCAATTACGAGCAGTACTTC. Protein product: CASSSTTGTSNYEQYF. This chain uses TRBV28 with TRBJ2-7, with TRBD2 matching 9 bases. V lost 4 bases and J lost 4; bases outside the gene matches: 11. Germline V gene lookup returns CDR1 MDHEN and CDR2 SYDVKM. The CDR3 is made up of 16 amino acids.

By sample share, this clone is medium-sized (0.01 to 0.1%). This chain connects TRBV2 to TRBJ2-2; a possible D gene is TRBD2 (6 bases). V was cut by 8 bases and J by 5 bases, with 15 bases left in between. Germline V gene lookup returns CDR1 SNHLY and CDR2 FYNNEI. This CDR3 has 14 residues. The CDR3 loop reads CASGPDYRTGELFF. Here the CDR3 DNA reads TGTGCCAGCGGACCGGACTATCGGACCGGGGAGCTGTTTTTT.

The genes are TRBV7-7 and TRBJ2-7; the D gene could be TRBD1 or TRBD2 (5 bases each). The CDR3 totals 14 residues. V lost 4 bases, J lost 0 bases, and 10 bases lay in between. Looked up from germline, CDR1 is SSHAT and CDR2 is FNYEAQ (reference sequence). CDR3 nucleotides: TGTGCCAGCAGCTCGGGACCCAGCTCCTACGAGCAGTACTTC. Translated, it gives CASSSGPSSYEQYF.

The chain combines TRBV9 with TRBJ2-1; D is ambiguous. V was trimmed by 0 bases and J by 3 bases, leaving 13 bases between them. This CDR3 has 16 residues. The germline gives CDR1 SGDLS, CDR2 YYNGEE. CDR3 residues: CASSVGISPDYNEQFF. The CDR3 DNA is TGTGCCAGCAGCGTAGGAATCTCTCCAGACTACAATGAGCAGTTCTTC.

This chain links TRBV28 with TRBJ1-2; D possibly corresponds to TRBD1 (5 bases). Germline CDR1 MDHEN, CDR2 SYDVKM. Deletions cut 4 bases from V and 4 bases from J, with 16 bases between. This CDR3 spans 15 amino acids. The chain's CDR3 is CASSSTSTRVYGYTF. CDR3 in DNA: TGTGCCAGCAGTTCGACATCCACCAGGGTCTATGGCTACACCTTC.

The J gene is TRBJ2-5, the V gene TRBV7-8; D not certain. Near its end, the DNA agrees better with TRBJ2-7, so the J call may be wrong. CDR3 length: 14 residues. Germline CDR1 is SGHVS and CDR2 is FQNEAQ. The CDR3 DNA is TGTGCCAGCACACCTAGGTCCCGAGCCTACGAGCAGTACTTC. This sequence encodes CASTPRSRAYEQYF.

The genes are TRBV10-3 and TRBJ2-7; a weak D match, TRBD2 (6 bases). V was cut by 11 bases and J by 7 bases, with 21 bases left in between. The germline V gene encodes CDR1 ENHRY and CDR2 SYGVKD. CDR3 length equals 13 residues. CDR3 nucleotide sequence: TGTGCCCTTCAATCCGGGGCCGGGAGAGAGCAGTACTTC. Translated, it gives CALQSGAGREQYF.

This chain joins TRBV18 and TRBJ2-7; D may be TRBD1 (6 bases). V was pared by 1 base and J by 5 bases, with 12 bases between. The CDR3 loop spans 14 amino acids. CDR1 KGHSH and CDR2 LQKENI come from the germline V gene. The CDR3 loop reads CASSPRGPQDEQYF. CDR3 coding DNA: TGTGCCAGCTCACCACGGGGGCCCCAGGACGAGCAGTACTTC. Full variable domain (outside the CDR3, taken from reference TRBV18 and TRBJ2-7): NAGVMQNPRHLVRRRGQEARLRCSPMKGHSHVYWYRQLPEEGLKFMVYLQKENIIDESGMPKERFSAEFPKEGPSILRIQQVVRGDSAAYFCASSPRGPQDEQYFGPGTRLTVT.

V usage is TRBV12-5 and J usage is TRBJ1-1; 8 positions match TRBD1. This CDR3 spans 16 amino acids. Germline CDR1 LGHNT, CDR2 FRNRAP. V lost 4 bases to trimming and J lost 0 bases; unmatched junction nucleotides: 7. The CDR3 sequence is CASGSDRGNLNTEAFF. CDR3 bases: TGTGCTAGTGGTTCCGACAGGGGCAACCTGAACACTGAAGCTTTCTTT.

CDR3: CASSQDRNTDTQYF. Written as DNA, the CDR3 is TGCGCCAGCAGCCAAGATCGGAACACAGATACGCAGTATTTT. V usage is TRBV4-1 and J usage is TRBJ2-3; D is undetermined. The CDR3 is 14 amino acids. Trimming took 0 bases from V and 2 from J, leaving 6 bases between them. Germline CDR1 MGHRA, CDR2 YSYEKL.

The chain links TRBV7-9 to TRBJ1-4; D remains unclear. This CDR3 has 13 residues. Germline loops: CDR1 SEHNR, CDR2 FQNEAQ (reference sequence). V gave up 7 bases and J gave up 10 bases, with 16 bases separating them. This chain's CDR3 is CASNFGWERKLFF. The CDR3, as DNA: TGTGCCAGCAACTTTGGTTGGGAAAGAAAACTGTTTTTT.

The V call is TRBV6-5, the J call TRBJ2-3; D unclear. Trimming pared 5 bases from V and 1 base from J, leaving 10 bases between. The V gene's germline CDR1 is MNHEY and CDR2 SVGAGI. There are 14 residues in the CDR3. The DNA of the CDR3 is TGTGCCAGCAGTCGAACGTGGGGCACAGATACGCAGTATTTT. The encoded protein is CASSRTWGTDTQYF.

The V gene is TRBV5-4, the J gene TRBJ1-3, with D perhaps TRBD1 (6 bases). The V gene's germline CDR1 is SGHNT and CDR2 YYREEE (reference sequence). CDR3 length: 17 amino acids. Trimming left V 2 bases short and J 2 bases short, with 17 bases between. The CDR3 DNA sequence: TGTGCCAGCAGCTTCGGGGGACACAGGAACGCTGGAAACACCATATATTTT. It is translated as CASSFGGHRNAGNTIYF.

This chain links TRBV14 with TRBJ2-7; no firm D call. CDR3 size: 13 residues. Germline V gene lookup returns CDR1 SGHDN and CDR2 FVKESK. Deletions cut 0 bases from V and 5 bases from J, with 8 bases between. This CDR3 is CASSQDRRHEQYF. DNA for the CDR3: TGTGCCAGCAGCCAAGATCGTAGACACGAGCAGTACTTC.

The J gene is TRBJ2-5, the V gene TRBV6-6; D gene unclear. Trimming pared 5 bases from V and 1 base from J, leaving 8 bases between. Per the germline V gene, CDR1 is MNHNY and CDR2 is SVGAGI (reference sequence). This CDR3 is 13 amino acids long. For the CDR3, the DNA is TGTGCCAGCAGTACGGAATCCCAAGAGACCCAGTACTTC. Amino acids: CASSTESQETQYF.

The V gene is TRBV6-6, the J gene TRBJ2-1, with TRBD2 identical over 7 bases. The junction had 9 bases not matched to a gene; V was cut back by 4 bases and J by 3 bases. The germline V gene encodes CDR1 MNHNY and CDR2 SVGAGI (reference sequence). CDR3 length equals 16 residues. The CDR3 sequence: CASSSTGTTGYNEQFF. In DNA form, the CDR3 reads TGTGCCAGCAGTTCGACCGGGACTACCGGCTACAATGAGCAGTTCTTC.

V gene TRBV18 combines with J gene TRBJ1-5, with unresolved D. CDR3 length equals 15 residues. Germline-derived CDR1 and CDR2 are KGHSH and LQKENI. Trimming removed 0 bases at V and 0 bases at J, with 6 bases between. The DNA of the CDR3 is TGTGCCAGCTCACCACCGTCAAATAGCAATCAGCCCCAGCATTTT. Residues: CASSPPSNSNQPQHF.

This chain uses TRBV25-1 with TRBJ1-2; a weak D match, TRBD1 (5 bases). V lost 6 bases and J 4 bases, leaving 21 bases between the germline ends. In germline, CDR1 is MGHDK, CDR2 SYGVNS. The length of the CDR3 is 16 residues. CDR3 coding DNA: TGTGCCAGCAGCCCGGGGCAGGGCTTAGCGGGCTATGGCTACACCTTC. As protein: CASSPGQGLAGYGYTF.

This chain uses TRBV27 with TRBJ1-2; D ambiguous. Germline V gene data show CDR1 as MNHEY and CDR2 as SMNVEV (reference sequence). The CDR3 length is 14 residues. V was pared by 3 bases and J by 6 bases, with 14 bases between. CDR3 nucleotides: TGTGCCAGCAGTTTTAACAGCAATTTGAATGGCTACACCTTC. It codes for CASSFNSNLNGYTF.

The J gene is TRBJ2-2, the V gene TRBV18; D is unclear. CDR1 and CDR2 from the germline V gene are KGHSH and LQKENI. Trimming pared 6 bases from V and 7 bases from J, leaving 9 bases between. This CDR3 contains 12 residues. The CDR3 protein is CASSLGDGELFF. DNA of the CDR3: TGTGCCAGCTCTCTCGGTGACGGGGAGCTGTTTTTT.

The chain joins TRBV7-2 to TRBJ2-3; D uncertain. V was clipped by 5 bases and J by 1 base, with 10 bases between them. The V gene's germline CDR1 is SGHTA and CDR2 FQGNSA. The CDR3 loop spans 14 amino acids. CDR3 DNA: TGTGCCAGCAGCCTCAATCTAGGCACAGATACGCAGTATTTT. As protein: CASSLNLGTDTQYF.

The J gene is TRBJ2-1, the V gene TRBV18; the match to TRBD2 covers 8 bases. V lost 3 bases and J lost 0; bases outside the gene matches: 7. This CDR3 is 17 amino acids long. Germline V gene lookup returns CDR1 KGHSH and CDR2 LQKENI. For the CDR3, the DNA is TGTGCCAGCTCACCTTTTAGCGGGGCGAGCTCCTACAATGAGCAGTTCTTC. It is translated as CASSPFSGASSYNEQFF. The whole variable domain, remainder taken from reference TRBV18 and TRBJ2-1, is NAGVMQNPRHLVRRRGQEARLRCSPMKGHSHVYWYRQLPEEGLKFMVYLQKENIIDESGMPKERFSAEFPKEGPSILRIQQVVRGDSAAYFCASSPFSGASSYNEQFFGPGTRLTVL.

CDR3 bases: TGTGCCAGCAGTCTGACAGGGGGGTTCTTTTCACCCCTCCACTTT. This codes for CASSLTGGFFSPLHF. The chain joins TRBV6-5 to TRBJ1-6, with 9 positions matching TRBD1. The CDR3 runs 15 residues. The germline CDR1 and CDR2 sequences are MNHEY and SVGAGI. The ends lost 5 bases at V and 9 bases at J; junction bases unmatched: 8.